This TCR beta chain stems from a study of T cell responses to AZD1222 COVID-19 vaccine. Study-level results: It should be noted that donors were predominantly white British and more often female, and clonal diversity was possibly underestimated. Seropositive AZD1222 recipients at baseline numbered only 5 to 7.

Profiling relied on immunoSEQ multiplex PCR, and the TCRdb table lists in-frame clones only, not all of them. The sample comprises about 120,000 clones, 70% to 90% of which are singletons, and 3% to 4.5% rests with the top ten. Germline CDR1 and CDR2: MNHEY and SVGEGT. V shed 4 bases and J shed 1 base, with 7 bases lying between them. CDR3 length: 13 amino acids. Concerning this clone: Its target is unknown.

This TCR was recovered from an adult in good health. The chain recombines TRBV6-2 or TRBV6-3 with TRBJ1-1; D not certain. The sample in question was peripheral blood, obtained on day 0 of MenACWY control vaccination. The DNA of the CDR3 is TGTGCCAGCAGTTCCAACAGGAACACTGAAGCTTTCTTT. As protein: CASSSNRNTEAFF.